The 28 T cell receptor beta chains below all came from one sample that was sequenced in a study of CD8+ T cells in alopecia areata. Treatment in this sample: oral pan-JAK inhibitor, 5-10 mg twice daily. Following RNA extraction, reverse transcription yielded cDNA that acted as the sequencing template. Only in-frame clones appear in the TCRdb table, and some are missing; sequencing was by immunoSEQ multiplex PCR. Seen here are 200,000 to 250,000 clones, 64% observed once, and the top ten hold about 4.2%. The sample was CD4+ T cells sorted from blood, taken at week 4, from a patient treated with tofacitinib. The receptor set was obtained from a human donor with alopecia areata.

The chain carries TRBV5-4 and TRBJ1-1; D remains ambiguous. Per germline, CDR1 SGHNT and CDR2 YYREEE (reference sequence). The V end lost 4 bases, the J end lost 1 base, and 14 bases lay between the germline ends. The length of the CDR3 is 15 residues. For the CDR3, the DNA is TGTGCCAGCAGCCCGAGGCCGGGATCGAACACTGAAGCTTTCTTT. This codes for CASSPRPGSNTEAFF.

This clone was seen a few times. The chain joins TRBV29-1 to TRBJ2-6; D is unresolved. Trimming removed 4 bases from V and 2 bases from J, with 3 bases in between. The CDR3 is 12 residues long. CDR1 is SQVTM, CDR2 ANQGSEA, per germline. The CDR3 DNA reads TGCAGCGTTGGGGCTGGGGCCAACGTCCTGACTTTC. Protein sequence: CSVGAGANVLTF.

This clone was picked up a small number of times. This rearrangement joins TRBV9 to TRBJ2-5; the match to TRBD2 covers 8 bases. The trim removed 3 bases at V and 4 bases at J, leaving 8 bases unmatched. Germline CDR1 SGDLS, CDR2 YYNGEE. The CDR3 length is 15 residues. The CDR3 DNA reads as TGTGCCAGCAGCGCCAGCGGGGGCTGGGGAGAGACCCAGTACTTC. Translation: CASSASGGWGETQYF.

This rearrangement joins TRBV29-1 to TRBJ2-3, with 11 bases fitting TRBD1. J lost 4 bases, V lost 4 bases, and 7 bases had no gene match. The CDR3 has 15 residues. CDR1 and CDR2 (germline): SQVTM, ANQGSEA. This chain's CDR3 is CSVAGTGGWADTQYF. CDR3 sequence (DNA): TGCAGCGTTGCCGGGACAGGGGGTTGGGCAGATACGCAGTATTTT.

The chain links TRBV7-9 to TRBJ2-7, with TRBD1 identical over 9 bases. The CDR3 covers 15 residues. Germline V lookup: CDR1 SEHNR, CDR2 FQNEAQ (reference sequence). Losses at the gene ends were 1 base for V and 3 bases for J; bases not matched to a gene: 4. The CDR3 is CASSLGTGAGYEQYF. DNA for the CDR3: TGTGCCAGCAGCTTAGGGACAGGGGCCGGCTACGAGCAGTACTTC.

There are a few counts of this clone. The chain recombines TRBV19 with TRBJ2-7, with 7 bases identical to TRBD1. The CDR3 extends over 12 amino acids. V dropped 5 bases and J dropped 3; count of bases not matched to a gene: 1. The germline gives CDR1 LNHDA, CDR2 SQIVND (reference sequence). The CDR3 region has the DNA TGTGCCAGTAGTGGGACAGACTACGAGCAGTACTTC. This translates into CASSGTDYEQYF. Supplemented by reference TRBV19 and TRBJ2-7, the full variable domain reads DGGITQSPKYLFRKEGQNVTLSCEQNLNHDAMYWYRQDPGQGLRLIYYSQIVNDFQKGDIAEGYSVSREKKESFPLTVTSAQKNPTAFYLCASSGTDYEQYFGPGTRLTVT.

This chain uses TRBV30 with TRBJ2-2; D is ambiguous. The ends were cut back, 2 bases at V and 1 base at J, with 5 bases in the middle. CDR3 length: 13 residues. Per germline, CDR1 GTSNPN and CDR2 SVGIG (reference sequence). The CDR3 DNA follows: TGTGCCTGGAGTAAGGGGAACACCGGGGAGCTGTTTTTT. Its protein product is CAWSKGNTGELFF.

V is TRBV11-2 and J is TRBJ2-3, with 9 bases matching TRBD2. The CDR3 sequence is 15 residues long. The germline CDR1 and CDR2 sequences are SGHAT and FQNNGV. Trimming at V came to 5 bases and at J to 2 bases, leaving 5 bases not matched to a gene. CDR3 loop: CASSLERGATDTQYF. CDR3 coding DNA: TGTGCCAGCAGCCTCGAGCGGGGGGCCACAGATACGCAGTATTTT. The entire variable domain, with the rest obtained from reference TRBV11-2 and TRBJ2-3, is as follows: EAGVAQSPRYKIIEKRQSVAFWCNPISGHATLYWYQQILGQGPKLLIQFQNNGVVDDSQLPKDRFSAERLKGVDSTLKIQPAKLEDSAVYLCASSLERGATDTQYFGPGTRLTVL.

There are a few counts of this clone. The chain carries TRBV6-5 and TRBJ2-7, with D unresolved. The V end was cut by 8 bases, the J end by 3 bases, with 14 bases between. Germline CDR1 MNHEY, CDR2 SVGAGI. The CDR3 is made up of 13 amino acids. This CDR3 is CASGSDGFYEQYF. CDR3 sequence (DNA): TGTGCCAGCGGGTCCGACGGCTTCTACGAGCAGTACTTC.

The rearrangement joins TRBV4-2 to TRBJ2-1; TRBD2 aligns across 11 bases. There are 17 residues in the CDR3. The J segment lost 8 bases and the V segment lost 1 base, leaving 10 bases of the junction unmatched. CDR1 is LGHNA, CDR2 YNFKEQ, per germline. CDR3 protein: CASSQVVSGGAGYEQFF. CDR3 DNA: TGTGCCAGCAGCCAAGTCGTTAGCGGGGGGGCTGGCTATGAGCAGTTCTTC.

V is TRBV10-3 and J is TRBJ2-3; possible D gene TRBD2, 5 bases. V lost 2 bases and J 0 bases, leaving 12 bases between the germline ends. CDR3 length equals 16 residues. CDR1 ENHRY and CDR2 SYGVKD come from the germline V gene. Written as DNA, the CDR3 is TGTGCCATCAGTGAGGGGGAGACGACTAGCACAGATACGCAGTATTTT. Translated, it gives CAISEGETTSTDTQYF.

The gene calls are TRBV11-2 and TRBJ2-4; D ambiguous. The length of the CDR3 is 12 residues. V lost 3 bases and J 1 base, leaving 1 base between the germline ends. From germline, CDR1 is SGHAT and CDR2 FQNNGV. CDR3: CASSFAKNIQYF. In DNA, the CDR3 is TGTGCCAGCAGCTTTGCCAAAAACATTCAGTACTTC.

The CDR3 region has the DNA TGTGCCAGCAGTTTATCGGGGACAGGCTATGGCTACACCTTC. Translated: CASSLSGTGYGYTF. The V and J genes are TRBV27 and TRBJ1-2; 8 nucleotides agree with TRBD1. The CDR3 has 14 amino acids. The junction had 1 base not matched to a gene; V was cut back by 0 bases and J by 4 bases. Germline CDR1 and CDR2: MNHEY and SMNVEV (reference sequence).

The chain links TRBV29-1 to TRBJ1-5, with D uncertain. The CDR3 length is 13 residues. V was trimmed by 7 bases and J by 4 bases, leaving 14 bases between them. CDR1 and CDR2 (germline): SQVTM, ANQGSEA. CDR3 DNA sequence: TGCAGCGCCCTACTCGAGTGGAATCAGCCCCAGCATTTT. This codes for CSALLEWNQPQHF.

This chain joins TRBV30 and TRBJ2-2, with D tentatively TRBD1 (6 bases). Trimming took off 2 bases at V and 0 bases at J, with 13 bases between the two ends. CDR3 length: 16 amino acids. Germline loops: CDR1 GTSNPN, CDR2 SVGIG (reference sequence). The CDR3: CAWSRLGAANTGELFF. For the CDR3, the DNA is TGTGCCTGGAGTAGATTGGGGGCAGCGAACACCGGGGAGCTGTTTTTT.

The CDR3 region is CAWSPPGLAGGTTQYF. CDR3 DNA: TGTGCCTGGAGTCCACCGGGACTAGCGGGGGGCACTACGCAGTATTTT. J is TRBJ2-3 and V is TRBV30, with TRBD2 matching 15 bases. The germline CDR1 and CDR2 sequences are GTSNPN and SVGIG (reference sequence). The CDR3 is 16 amino acids. V trimming: 2 bases; J trimming: 8 bases; junction bases outside the gene matches: 8.

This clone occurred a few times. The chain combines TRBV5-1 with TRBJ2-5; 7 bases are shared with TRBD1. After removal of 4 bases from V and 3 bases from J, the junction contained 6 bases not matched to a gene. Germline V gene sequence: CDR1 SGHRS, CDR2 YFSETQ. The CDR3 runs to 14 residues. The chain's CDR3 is CASSQGTAKETQYF. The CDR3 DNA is TGCGCCAGCAGCCAGGGGACAGCCAAAGAGACCCAGTACTTC.

The CDR3 coding sequence is TGTGCCAGCAGTGAAAGGGGGAACACTGAAGCTTTCTTT. Residues: CASSERGNTEAFF. The chain has TRBV6-1 and TRBJ1-1; D possibly corresponds to TRBD1 (5 bases). Germline CDR1 and CDR2: MNHNS and SASEGT. The CDR3 is made up of 13 amino acids. V was cut by 2 bases and J by 1 base, with 5 bases left in between.

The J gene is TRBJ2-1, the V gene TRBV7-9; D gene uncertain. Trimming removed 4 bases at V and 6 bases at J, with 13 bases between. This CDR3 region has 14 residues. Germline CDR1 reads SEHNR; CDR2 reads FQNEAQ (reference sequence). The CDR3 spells CASSSLHPSNEQFF. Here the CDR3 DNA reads TGTGCCAGCAGCTCACTTCATCCTAGCAATGAGCAGTTCTTC.

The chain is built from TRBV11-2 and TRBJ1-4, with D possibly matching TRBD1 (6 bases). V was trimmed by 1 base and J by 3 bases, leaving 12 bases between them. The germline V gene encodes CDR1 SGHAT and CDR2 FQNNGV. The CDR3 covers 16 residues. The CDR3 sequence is CASSLVLGGSNEKLFF. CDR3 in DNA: TGTGCCAGCAGCTTAGTTTTAGGGGGTTCTAATGAAAAACTGTTTTTT.

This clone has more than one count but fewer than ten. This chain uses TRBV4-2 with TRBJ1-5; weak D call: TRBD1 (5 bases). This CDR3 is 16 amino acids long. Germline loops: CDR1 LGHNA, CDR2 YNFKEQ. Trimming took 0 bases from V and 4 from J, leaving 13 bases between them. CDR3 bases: TGTGCCAGCAGCCAAGAAGGCCAGGGCCCAAATCAGCCCCAGCATTTT. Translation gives CASSQEGQGPNQPQHF.

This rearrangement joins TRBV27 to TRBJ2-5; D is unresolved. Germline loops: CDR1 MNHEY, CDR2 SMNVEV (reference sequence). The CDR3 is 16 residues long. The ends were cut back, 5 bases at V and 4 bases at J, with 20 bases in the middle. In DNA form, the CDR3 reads TGTGCCAGCAGTCTCATCTCTTCTCAGGCCCCAGAGACCCAGTACTTC. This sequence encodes CASSLISSQAPETQYF.

The CDR3 sequence: CSAHGQGAYEQYF. For the CDR3, the DNA is TGCAGCGCACATGGACAGGGGGCCTACGAGCAGTACTTC. V usage is TRBV29-1 and J usage is TRBJ2-7; 10 bases align to TRBD1. This CDR3 contains 13 residues. In germline, CDR1 is SQVTM, CDR2 ANQGSEA. The trim removed 7 bases at V and 2 bases at J, leaving 5 bases unmatched.

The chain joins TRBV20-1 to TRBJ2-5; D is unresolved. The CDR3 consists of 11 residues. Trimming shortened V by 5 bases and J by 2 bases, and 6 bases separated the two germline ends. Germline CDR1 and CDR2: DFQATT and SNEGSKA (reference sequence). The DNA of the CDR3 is TGCAGTGCTGTCCGACAAGAGACCCAGTACTTC. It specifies CSAVRQETQYF.

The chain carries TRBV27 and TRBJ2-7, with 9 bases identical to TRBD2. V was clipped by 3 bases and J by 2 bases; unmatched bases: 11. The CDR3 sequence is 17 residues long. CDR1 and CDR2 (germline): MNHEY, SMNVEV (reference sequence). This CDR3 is CASSFTGGTSRPYEQYF. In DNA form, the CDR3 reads TGTGCCAGCAGTTTCACGGGGGGGACTAGCAGGCCCTACGAGCAGTACTTC.

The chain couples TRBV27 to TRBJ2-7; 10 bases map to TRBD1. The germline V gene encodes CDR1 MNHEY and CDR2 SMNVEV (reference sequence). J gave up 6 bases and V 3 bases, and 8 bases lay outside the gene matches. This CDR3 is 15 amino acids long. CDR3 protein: CASSFLPGTGAEQYF. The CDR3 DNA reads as TGTGCCAGCAGTTTCCTCCCCGGGACAGGGGCCGAGCAGTACTTC.

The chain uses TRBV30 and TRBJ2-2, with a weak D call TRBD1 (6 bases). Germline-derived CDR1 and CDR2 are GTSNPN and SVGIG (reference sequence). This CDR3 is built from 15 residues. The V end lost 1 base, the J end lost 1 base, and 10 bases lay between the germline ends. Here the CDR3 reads CAWSAKGQNTGELFF. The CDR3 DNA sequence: TGTGCCTGGAGTGCTAAGGGACAGAACACCGGGGAGCTGTTTTTT. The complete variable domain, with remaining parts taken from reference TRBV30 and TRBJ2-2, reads SQTIHQWPATLVQPVGSPLSLECTVEGTSNPNLYWYRQAAGRGLQLLFYSVGIGQISSEVPQNLSASRPQDRQFILSSKKLLLSDSGFYLCAWSAKGQNTGELFFGEGSRLTVL.

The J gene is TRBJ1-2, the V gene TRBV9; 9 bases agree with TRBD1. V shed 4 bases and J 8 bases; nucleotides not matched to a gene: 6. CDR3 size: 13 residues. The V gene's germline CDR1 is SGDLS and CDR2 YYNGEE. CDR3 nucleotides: TGTGCCAGCAGCACGGGACAGGGACGCGGCTACACCTTC. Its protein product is CASSTGQGRGYTF. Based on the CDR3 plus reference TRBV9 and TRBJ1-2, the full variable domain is DSGVTQTPKHLITATGQRVTLRCSPRSGDLSVYWYQQSLDQGLQFLIQYYNGEERAKGNILERFSAQQFPDLHSELNLSSLELGDSALYFCASSTGQGRGYTFGSGTRLTVV.